The clone carrying this TCR beta chain occurred once. The antigen is unknown. Staining for CD45RO/CCR7/CD25/CD127/CD95/CD27 allowed sorting of CD4+ naive, central memory, regulatory and stem cell-like memory cells. Germline V gene data show CDR1 as GTSNPN and CDR2 as SVGIG (reference sequence). Trimming cost V 1 base and J 2 bases; bases outside gene matches: 8. The CDR3 runs 15 residues. All of the isolated RNA was reverse transcribed, so expressed TCRB transcripts were sequenced. Each stem cell-like memory T cell sample yielded some 1 million reads on average. TCRdb keeps only in-frame clones here, not all; method: immunoSEQ multiplex PCR. The sample consists of under 25,000 clones, roughly 56% of them appearing once. This record belongs to a study of beta chain features in type 1 diabetes. Points from the study as a whole: High-TCR-expressing cells could be over-represented by cDNA sequencing. A closer apparent resemblance between naive, central memory and Treg TCRB repertoires was seen in patients than in healthy donors. Moderate yet significant TCRB CDR3 shortening was seen in Type 1 diabetes patients in all four CD4+ subsets.

The sequencing sample was made of stem cell memory CD4+ T cells from blood. This sequence originates from a young man with type 1 diabetes. The V and J genes are TRBV30 and TRBJ2-7, with 7 positions matching TRBD1. CDR3 sequence: CAWSAPGTVPYEQYF. Written as DNA, the CDR3 is TGTGCCTGGAGTGCGCCCGGGACAGTCCCCTACGAGCAGTACTTC. The complete variable domain, with remaining parts taken from reference TRBV30 and TRBJ2-7, reads SQTIHQWPATLVQPVGSPLSLECTVEGTSNPNLYWYRQAAGRGLQLLFYSVGIGQISSEVPQNLSASRPQDRQFILSSKKLLLSDSGFYLCAWSAPGTVPYEQYFGPGTRLTVT.